This entry is about one T cell receptor (beta chain). Its target antigen remains unknown. No much larger clone exists at a distance of one base, and base qualities are not known. For TCR beta library preparation, about 1.8 micrograms of genomic DNA were isolated from cryopreserved PBMCs. High-throughput TCR beta sequencing was performed on longitudinal blood samples from CLL patients receiving ibrutinib monotherapy. Patients were enrolled in a phase 2 open-label single-center ibrutinib monotherapy trial. The data derive from a study of cytotoxic CD8 clonotypes in ibrutinib-treated CLL (dated by TCRdb to about 2021). Looking at the study overall: The cohort was composed of more than ten relapsed/refractory and about 15 treatment-naive patients; IGHV unmutated status was identified in 17 patients. Response samples were taken after a median of roughly 12 months on treatment, ranging from 6 to 36 months. Responses were partial in roughly 24 patients and complete in 2; after median approximately 69 months follow-up, approximately 15 stayed in remission and about twelve progressed. Samples averaged approximately 260,000 productive templates and 90,000 to 95,000 productive rearrangements. Longitudinal samples were obtainable from about 30% of the 86 participants in the trial. Cryopreserved peripheral blood mononuclear cells were obtained prior to treatment, at the time of response, and at either disease progression or sustained remission. Study-wide conclusions, independent of this receptor: At baseline, clonality was higher than in age-matched healthy donors and showed a strong correlation with circulating CD8+ T-cell counts. Clonality increased at ibrutinib response, stayed stable in sustained remission, and fell back toward baseline at progression. Sampling times were not matched between patients in sustained remission and patients whose disease was progressing, and lymph node repertoires were not examined. Public clonotypes were rare and either shrank or stayed stable during treatment, and the rise in clonality at ibrutinib response reflected expansion of private clonotypes.

CDR1 SEHNR and CDR2 FQNEAQ are derived from the germline V gene (reference sequence). V is reduced by 0 bases and J by 6 bases, leaving a spacing of 2 bases between them. The CDR3 spans 11 residues, from the cysteine through the phenylalanine. Left in the record is the CDR3 DNA by itself, 33 bases read in frame from the first base. The goal of deep resolution MiSeq sequencing was a depth between 1 in 1 million and 1 in 200,000 T cells, and coverage averaged 10x per clonotype. TCR beta libraries were generated with the immunoSEQ hsTCRB Kit. Per the original workflow: Data were analyzed with ImmunoSEQ Data Assistant and ImmunoSEQ Analyzer, with V, D and J genes assigned per IMGT definitions. Clonality, which ranges from 0 to 1, was calculated by subtracting the normalized Shannon entropy of productive rearrangement frequencies from one. Only overrepresented clonotypes making up at least 0.05% of each patient's repertoire were included in the public clonotype analysis. About a dozen repertoires from age-matched healthy donors, obtained from immuneACCESS, served as clonality controls. TCRdb carries this immuneACCESS record with in-frame sequences only. Its versions omit some clonotypes, under half of them owing to an unresolved V gene in the studies checked, with the rest unexplained. V, J and clone size were drawn from that table, and D and trimming were deduced from the DNA. In all, the sample holds 15,000 or so clones, and about 80% of those were seen once. More than 15% of the sample is in the top ten clones.

This clonotype originated in a human donor with chronic lymphocytic leukemia. Recombination linked TRBV7-9 to TRBJ1-1; no D segment can be confidently identified. Sequenced material: PBMCs, taken before ibrutinib treatment. The CDR3 has the sequence CASSLAPEAFF. DNA sequence: TGTGCCAGCAGCTTAGCGCCTGAAGCTTTCTTT.